Each of the 17 T cell receptor beta chains below was sequenced from the same sample in a study of control samples from healthy donors and cancer patients. Method: immunoSEQ multiplex PCR; TCRdb's copy keeps in-frame clones and lacks some. The sample shows tens of thousands of clones, approximately 84% of them seen only once. The sample comprised PBMCs. These receptors all come from a woman aged 45-60 years with lung cancer.

The chain recombines TRBV12-3 or TRBV12-4 with TRBJ1-1; TRBD1 might be the D (6 bases). Trimming removed 3 bases at V and 8 bases at J, with 10 bases between. The CDR3 spans 12 residues. This CDR3 reads CASSLAGAEAFF. In DNA, the CDR3 is TGTGCCAGCAGTTTGGCAGGGGCGGAAGCTTTCTTT.

This chain joins TRBV5-4 and TRBJ1-5; TRBD1 matches at 7 bases. The CDR3 loop spans 15 amino acids. V was pared by 0 bases and J by 4 bases, with 4 bases of the junction left unmatched. CDR1 is SGHNT and CDR2 is YYREEE in the germline V gene (reference sequence). CDR3 in DNA: TGTGCCAGCAGCTTGGGAGGACAGGCAAATCAGCCCCAGCATTTT. Protein product: CASSLGGQANQPQHF.

The V and J genes are TRBV7-3 and TRBJ2-3; maybe TRBD1 (6 bases). Germline V CDR1 and CDR2: SGHTA, FQGTGA. CDR3 size: 15 residues. Trimming cost V 3 bases and J 3 bases, with 13 bases left between them. The CDR3 protein is CASSLAGTLTDTQYF. The CDR3 nucleotides are TGTGCCAGCAGCTTGGCCGGGACACTGACAGATACGCAGTATTTT.

The rearrangement links TRBV18 to TRBJ2-7; a possible D gene is TRBD2 (6 bases). The CDR3 extends over 14 amino acids. V lost 2 bases, J lost 4 bases, and 12 bases lay in between. From germline, CDR1 is KGHSH and CDR2 LQKENI. Here the CDR3 DNA reads TGTGCCAGCTCACCAGTGGGGGGTTTTTACGAGCAGTACTTC. Encoded protein: CASSPVGGFYEQYF. Filled out from reference TRBV18 and TRBJ2-7, the complete variable domain reads NAGVMQNPRHLVRRRGQEARLRCSPMKGHSHVYWYRQLPEEGLKFMVYLQKENIIDESGMPKERFSAEFPKEGPSILRIQQVVRGDSAAYFCASSPVGGFYEQYFGPGTRLTVT.

V is TRBV20-1 and J is TRBJ1-2; no reliable D call. V dropped 5 bases and J dropped 9 bases, with 13 bases sitting between them. Per the germline V gene, CDR1 is DFQATT and CDR2 is SNEGSKA (reference sequence). The CDR3 length is 11 residues. The CDR3 DNA is TGCAGTGCTCGAAATATACGCAGCTACACCTTC. Encoded protein: CSARNIRSYTF.

This rearrangement joins TRBV4-3 to TRBJ1-6; 8 nucleotides line up with TRBD1. This CDR3 contains 18 residues. With 3 bases clipped from V and 7 bases from J, the junction kept 14 bases outside the gene matches. Germline V gene sequence: CDR1 LGHNA, CDR2 YSLEER. The DNA of the CDR3 is TGCGCCAGCAGCCAGGAGAGACAGGGGAGAGGACAAAATTCACCCCTCCACTTT. Its translation is CASSQERQGRGQNSPLHF.

The chain is built from TRBV12-5 and TRBJ1-5, with D perhaps TRBD1 (5 bases). The V gene's germline CDR1 is LGHNT and CDR2 FRNRAP. CDR3 size: 16 residues. Trimming took 6 bases from V and 0 from J, leaving 15 bases between them. This chain's CDR3 is CASGGEGRYSNQPQHF. CDR3 sequence (DNA): TGTGCTAGTGGGGGGGAGGGACGGTATAGCAATCAGCCCCAGCATTTT.

The gene calls are TRBV18 and TRBJ2-7; TRBD2 matches at 9 bases. V was pared by 3 bases and J by 7 bases, with 13 bases of the junction left unmatched. The CDR3 spans 16 residues. Germline CDR1 reads KGHSH; CDR2 reads LQKENI. The CDR3 loop reads CASSPSGLAGSLEQYF. The CDR3 coding sequence is TGTGCCAGCTCACCCAGCGGGCTAGCGGGGTCCTTGGAGCAGTACTTC.

V usage is TRBV7-9 and J usage is TRBJ2-6, with 9 bases identical to TRBD1. V shed 5 bases and J 2 bases; nucleotides not matched to a gene: 10. The germline gives CDR1 SEHNR, CDR2 FQNEAQ (reference sequence). The CDR3 runs 18 residues. As DNA, the CDR3 is TGTGCCAGCAGCCCCTCTACAGGGGGCAATACTGGGGCCAACGTCCTGACTTTC. It translates to CASSPSTGGNTGANVLTF.

The chain is built from TRBV7-8 and TRBJ2-1, with 7 bases matching TRBD2. Germline V gene lookup returns CDR1 SGHVS and CDR2 FQNEAQ. CDR3 length: 16 amino acids. The V gene end was trimmed by 1 base and the J gene end by 2 bases; junction bases not matched to a gene: 5. The CDR3 region is CASSLGGGVTYNEQFF. The CDR3 bases are TGTGCCAGCAGCTTAGGGGGGGGTGTCACCTACAATGAGCAGTTCTTC.

This sequence joins TRBV28 and TRBJ2-2; TRBD2 aligns across 14 bases. Germline CDR1 and CDR2: MDHEN and SYDVKM. V gave up 8 bases and J gave up 9 bases; unmatched junction bases: 14. The CDR3 totals 17 residues. CDR3 amino acids: CASRPRPGLAGDRELFF. CDR3 sequence (DNA): TGTGCCAGCCGTCCTCGCCCGGGACTAGCGGGGGACCGGGAGCTGTTTTTT.

This chain connects TRBV20-1 to TRBJ1-2; 11 bases are shared with TRBD1. Germline V gene lookup returns CDR1 DFQATT and CDR2 SNEGSKA (reference sequence). This CDR3 contains 14 residues. With V trimmed by 3 bases and J by 6 bases, 6 bases remained unmatched. Here the CDR3 reads CSASGTGGGDGYTF. In nucleotides, the CDR3 is TGCAGTGCTAGTGGGACAGGGGGAGGCGATGGCTACACCTTC.

The chain employs TRBV5-4 and TRBJ2-3; D perhaps matches TRBD1 (6 bases). V lost 1 base, J lost 4 bases, and 10 bases lay in between. This CDR3 is built from 14 residues. Germline CDR1 reads SGHNT; CDR2 reads YYREEE (reference sequence). The DNA for the CDR3 is TGTGCCAGCAGCTTGAGGGGGACCGCAGATACGCAGTATTTT. This translates into CASSLRGTADTQYF.

The rearrangement uses TRBV7-9 and TRBJ1-1, with 8 bases matching TRBD1. V was pared by 3 bases and J by 5 bases, with 2 bases of the junction left unmatched. The CDR3 covers 13 residues. Germline V gene sequence: CDR1 SEHNR, CDR2 FQNEAQ (reference sequence). The CDR3 DNA follows: TGTGCCAGCAGCTTTGGACAGGGAACTGAAGCTTTCTTT. Encoded protein: CASSFGQGTEAFF.

V usage is TRBV7-9 and J usage is TRBJ2-7, with no clear D. V lost 7 bases and J lost 3, with 13 bases in between. The CDR3 totals 13 residues. Germline V gene data show CDR1 as SEHNR and CDR2 as FQNEAQ (reference sequence). This chain's CDR3 is CASTPAQSYEQYF. The CDR3 region has the DNA TGTGCCAGCACCCCAGCTCAGAGCTACGAGCAGTACTTC.

This clone was picked up a small number of times. J is TRBJ1-2 and V is TRBV5-8; weak D call: TRBD1 (6 bases). The CDR3 covers 15 residues. CDR1 and CDR2 from the germline V gene are SGHTS and YDEGEE. With 4 bases removed from V and 0 bases from J, the gap between germline ends came to 13 bases. CDR3 protein: CASSGTPRANYGYTF. CDR3 in DNA: TGTGCCAGCAGCGGGACACCGAGAGCTAACTATGGCTACACCTTC.

This chain uses TRBV10-2 with TRBJ1-5; D is unclear. The V and J ends lost 6 bases and 5 bases respectively, with 11 bases between them. Germline V lookup: CDR1 WSHSY, CDR2 SAAADI. The CDR3 length is 13 residues. The CDR3 sequence is CASSPELYQPQHF. Written as DNA, the CDR3 is TGCGCCAGCAGCCCTGAGCTCTATCAGCCCCAGCATTTT.